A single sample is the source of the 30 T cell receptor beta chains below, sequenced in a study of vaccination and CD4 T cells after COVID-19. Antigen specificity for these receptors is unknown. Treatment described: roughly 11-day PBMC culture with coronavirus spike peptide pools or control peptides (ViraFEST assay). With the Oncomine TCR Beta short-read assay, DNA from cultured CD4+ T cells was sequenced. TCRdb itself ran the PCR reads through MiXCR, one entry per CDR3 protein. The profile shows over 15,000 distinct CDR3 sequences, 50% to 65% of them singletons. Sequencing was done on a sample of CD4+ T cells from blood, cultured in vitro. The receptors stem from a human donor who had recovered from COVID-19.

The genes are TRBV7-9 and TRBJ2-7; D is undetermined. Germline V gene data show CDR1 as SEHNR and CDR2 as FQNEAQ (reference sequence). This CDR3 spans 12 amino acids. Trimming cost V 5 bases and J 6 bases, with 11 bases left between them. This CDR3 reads CASSHPLGEQYF. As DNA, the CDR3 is TGTGCCAGCAGCCACCCGCTTGGCGAGCAGTACTTC. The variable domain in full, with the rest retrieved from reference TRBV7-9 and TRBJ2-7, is DTGVSQNPRHKITKRGQNVTFRCDPISEHNRLYWYRQTLGQGPEFLTYFQNEAQLEKSRLLSDRFSAERPKGSFSTLEIQRTEQGDSAMYLCASSHPLGEQYFGPGTRLTVT.

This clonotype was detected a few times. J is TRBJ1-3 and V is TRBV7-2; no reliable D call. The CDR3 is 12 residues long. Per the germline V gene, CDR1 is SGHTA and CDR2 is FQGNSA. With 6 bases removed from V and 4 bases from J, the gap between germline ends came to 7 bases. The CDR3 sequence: CASSPTGNTIYF. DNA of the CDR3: TGTGCCAGCAGTCCGACAGGAAACACCATATATTTT.

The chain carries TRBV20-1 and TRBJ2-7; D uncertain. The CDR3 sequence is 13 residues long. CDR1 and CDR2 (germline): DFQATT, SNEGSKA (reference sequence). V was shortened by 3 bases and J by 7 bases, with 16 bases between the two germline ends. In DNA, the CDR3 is TGCAGTGCTAGTGCCCGGCATTCTCCGGAGCAGTACTTC. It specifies CSASARHSPEQYF.

Here the CDR3 DNA reads TGTGCCAGCAGCCCGAGGACAGCTCGAAACACCATATATTTT. Protein product: CASSPRTARNTIYF. This sequence joins TRBV27 and TRBJ1-3, with D possibly TRBD1 on 6 matching bases. Germline V gives CDR1 MNHEY, CDR2 SMNVEV (reference sequence). The CDR3 covers 14 residues. V was cut by 6 bases and J by 5 bases, with 14 bases left in between.

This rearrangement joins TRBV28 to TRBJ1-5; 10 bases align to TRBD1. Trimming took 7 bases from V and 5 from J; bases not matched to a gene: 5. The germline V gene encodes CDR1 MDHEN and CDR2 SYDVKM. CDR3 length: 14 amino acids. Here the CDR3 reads CASTSGQGDQPQHF. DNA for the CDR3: TGTGCCAGCACTTCAGGACAGGGGGATCAGCCCCAGCATTTT.

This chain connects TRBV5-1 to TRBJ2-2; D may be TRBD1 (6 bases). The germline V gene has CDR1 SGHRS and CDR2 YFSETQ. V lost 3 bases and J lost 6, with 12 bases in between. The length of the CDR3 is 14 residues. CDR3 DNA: TGCGCCAGCAGCTCCCAGGGGTCGGCCGGGGAGCTGTTTTTT. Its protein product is CASSSQGSAGELFF.

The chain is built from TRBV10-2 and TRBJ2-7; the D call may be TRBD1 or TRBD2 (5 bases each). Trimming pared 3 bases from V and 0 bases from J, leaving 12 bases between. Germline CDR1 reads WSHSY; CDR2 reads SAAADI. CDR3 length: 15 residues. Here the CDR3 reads CASSDNMGRSYEQYF. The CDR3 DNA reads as TGCGCCAGCAGTGACAATATGGGACGCTCCTACGAGCAGTACTTC.

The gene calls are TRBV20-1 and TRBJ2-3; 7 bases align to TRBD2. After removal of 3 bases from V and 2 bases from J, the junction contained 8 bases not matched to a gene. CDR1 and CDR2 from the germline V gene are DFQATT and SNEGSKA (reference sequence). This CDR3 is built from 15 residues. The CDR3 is CSAREAGRNTDTQYF. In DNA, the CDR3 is TGCAGTGCTAGGGAAGCGGGACGGAACACAGATACGCAGTATTTT.

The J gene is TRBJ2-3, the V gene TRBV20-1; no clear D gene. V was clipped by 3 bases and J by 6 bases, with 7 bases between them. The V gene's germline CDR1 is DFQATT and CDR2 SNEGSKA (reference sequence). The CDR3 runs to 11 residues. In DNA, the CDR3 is TGCAGTGCTAGCCCGCAGGATACGCAGTATTTT. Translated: CSASPQDTQYF.

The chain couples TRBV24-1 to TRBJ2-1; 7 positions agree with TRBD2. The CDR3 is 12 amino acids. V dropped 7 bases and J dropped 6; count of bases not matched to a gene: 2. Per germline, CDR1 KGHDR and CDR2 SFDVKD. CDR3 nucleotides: TGTGCCACCAGGGGGGGGGGCAATGAGCAGTTCTTC. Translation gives CATRGGGNEQFF.

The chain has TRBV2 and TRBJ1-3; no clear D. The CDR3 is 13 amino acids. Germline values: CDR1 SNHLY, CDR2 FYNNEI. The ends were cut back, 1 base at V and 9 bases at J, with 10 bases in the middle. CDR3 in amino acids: CASSEGHQRTIYF. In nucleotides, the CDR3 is TGTGCCAGCAGTGAAGGGCACCAGCGCACCATATATTTT.

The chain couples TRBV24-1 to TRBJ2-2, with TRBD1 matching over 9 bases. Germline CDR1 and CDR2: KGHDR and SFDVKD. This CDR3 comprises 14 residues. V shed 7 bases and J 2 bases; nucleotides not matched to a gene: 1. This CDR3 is CATRDRGNTGELFF. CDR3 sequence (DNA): TGTGCCACCAGGGACAGGGGAAACACCGGGGAGCTGTTTTTT.

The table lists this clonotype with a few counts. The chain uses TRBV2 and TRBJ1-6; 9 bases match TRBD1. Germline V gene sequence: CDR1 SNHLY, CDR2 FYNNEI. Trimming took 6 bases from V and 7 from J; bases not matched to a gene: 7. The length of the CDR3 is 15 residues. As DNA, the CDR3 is TGTGCCAGCAGCACCACTGGGACAGGGAATTCACCCCTCCACTTT. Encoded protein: CASSTTGTGNSPLHF.

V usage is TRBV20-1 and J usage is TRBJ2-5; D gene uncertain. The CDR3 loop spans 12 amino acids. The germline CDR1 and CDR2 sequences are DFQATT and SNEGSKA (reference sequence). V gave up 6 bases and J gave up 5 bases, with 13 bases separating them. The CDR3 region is CSALLGQETQYF. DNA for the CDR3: TGCAGTGCCCTTCTAGGTCAGGAGACCCAGTACTTC.

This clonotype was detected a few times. The CDR3 protein is CASSLPGQGDYGYTF. CDR3 bases: TGTGCCAGCAGCTTACCGGGACAGGGGGACTATGGCTACACCTTC. The genes are TRBV7-9 and TRBJ1-2, with TRBD1 identical over 11 bases. This CDR3 comprises 15 residues. Germline loops: CDR1 SEHNR, CDR2 FQNEAQ (reference sequence). V gave up 2 bases and J gave up 3 bases; unmatched junction bases: 2.

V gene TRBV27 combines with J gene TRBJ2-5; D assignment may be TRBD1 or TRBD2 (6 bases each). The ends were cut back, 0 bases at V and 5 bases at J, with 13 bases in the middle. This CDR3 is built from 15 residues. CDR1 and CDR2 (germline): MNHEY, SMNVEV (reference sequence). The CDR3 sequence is CASSLSTGALETQYF. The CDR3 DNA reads TGTGCCAGCAGTTTATCCACGGGGGCGTTGGAGACCCAGTACTTC.

The CDR3 DNA reads TGCGCCAGCAGCTTGTCCGGACAGGGGAACACCGGGGAGCTGTTTTTT. Protein sequence: CASSLSGQGNTGELFF. This rearrangement joins TRBV5-1 to TRBJ2-2; 8 bases align to TRBD1. The V gene end was trimmed by 1 base and the J gene end by 1 base; junction bases not matched to a gene: 3. The germline V gene encodes CDR1 SGHRS and CDR2 YFSETQ. This CDR3 has 16 residues.

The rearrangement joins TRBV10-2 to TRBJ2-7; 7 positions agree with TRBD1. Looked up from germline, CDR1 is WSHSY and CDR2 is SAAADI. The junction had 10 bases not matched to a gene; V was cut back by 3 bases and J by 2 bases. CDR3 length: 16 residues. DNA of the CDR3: TGCGCCAGCAGTGATCCGGCCAGGGGGTATGCCTACGAGCAGTACTTC. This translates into CASSDPARGYAYEQYF.

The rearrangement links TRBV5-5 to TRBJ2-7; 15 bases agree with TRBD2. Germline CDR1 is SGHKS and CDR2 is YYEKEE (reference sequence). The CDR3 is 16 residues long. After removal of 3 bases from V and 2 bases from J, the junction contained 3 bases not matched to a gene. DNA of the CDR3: TGTGCCAGCAGCTCTGGGACTAGCGGGAGGACCTACGAGCAGTACTTC. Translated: CASSSGTSGRTYEQYF.

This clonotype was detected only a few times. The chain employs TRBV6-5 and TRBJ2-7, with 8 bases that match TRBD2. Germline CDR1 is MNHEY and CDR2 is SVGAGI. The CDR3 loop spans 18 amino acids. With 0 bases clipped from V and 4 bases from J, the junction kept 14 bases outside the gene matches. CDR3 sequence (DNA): TGTGCCAGCAGTTACTCACCTCCCGGTGTAGCGGGAATGTACGAGCAGTACTTC. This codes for CASSYSPPGVAGMYEQYF.

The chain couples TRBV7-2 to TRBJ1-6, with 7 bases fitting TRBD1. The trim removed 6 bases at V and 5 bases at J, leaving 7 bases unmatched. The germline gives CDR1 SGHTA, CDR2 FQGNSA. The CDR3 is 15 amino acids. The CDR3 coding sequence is TGTGCCAGCAGTAAAGACAGGGACCATAATTCACCCCTCCACTTT. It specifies CASSKDRDHNSPLHF.

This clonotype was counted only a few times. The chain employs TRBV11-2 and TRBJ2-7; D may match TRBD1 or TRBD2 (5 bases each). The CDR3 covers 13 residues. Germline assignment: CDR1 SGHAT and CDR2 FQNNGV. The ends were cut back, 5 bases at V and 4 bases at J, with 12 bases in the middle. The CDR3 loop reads CASSLSGGYEQYF. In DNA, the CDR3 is TGTGCCAGCAGCCTTAGTGGGGGTTACGAGCAGTACTTC.

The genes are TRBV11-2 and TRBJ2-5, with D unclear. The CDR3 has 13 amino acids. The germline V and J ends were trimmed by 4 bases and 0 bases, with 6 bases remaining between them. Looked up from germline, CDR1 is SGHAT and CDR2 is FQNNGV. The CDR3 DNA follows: TGTGCCAGCAGCTACTTGTACCAAGAGACCCAGTACTTC. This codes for CASSYLYQETQYF.

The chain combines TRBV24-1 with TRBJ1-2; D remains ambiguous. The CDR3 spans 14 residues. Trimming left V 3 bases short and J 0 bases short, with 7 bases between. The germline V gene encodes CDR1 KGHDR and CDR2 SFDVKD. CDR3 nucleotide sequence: TGTGCCACCAGTGATGGCAGCACTAACTATGGCTACACCTTC. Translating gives CATSDGSTNYGYTF.

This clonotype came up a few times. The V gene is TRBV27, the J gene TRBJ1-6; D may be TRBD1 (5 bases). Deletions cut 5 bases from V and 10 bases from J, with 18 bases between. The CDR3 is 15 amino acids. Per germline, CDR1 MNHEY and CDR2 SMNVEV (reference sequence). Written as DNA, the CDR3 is TGTGCCAGCAGTCGTGGTCTGGACCCAGGGTCACCCCTCCACTTT. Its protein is CASSRGLDPGSPLHF.

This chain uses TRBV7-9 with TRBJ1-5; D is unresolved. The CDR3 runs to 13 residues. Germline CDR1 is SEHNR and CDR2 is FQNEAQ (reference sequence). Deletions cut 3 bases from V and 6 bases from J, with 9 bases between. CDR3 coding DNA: TGTGCCAGCAGCTTTGACGGCATTCAGCCCCAGCATTTT. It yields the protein CASSFDGIQPQHF.

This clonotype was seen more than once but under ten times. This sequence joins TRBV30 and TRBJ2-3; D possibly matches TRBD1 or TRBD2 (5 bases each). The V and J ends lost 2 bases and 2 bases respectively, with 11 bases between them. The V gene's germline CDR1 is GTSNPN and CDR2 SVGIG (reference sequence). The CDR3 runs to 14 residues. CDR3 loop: CAWSPGPTTDTQYF. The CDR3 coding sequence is TGTGCCTGGAGTCCGGGACCCACCACAGATACGCAGTATTTT.

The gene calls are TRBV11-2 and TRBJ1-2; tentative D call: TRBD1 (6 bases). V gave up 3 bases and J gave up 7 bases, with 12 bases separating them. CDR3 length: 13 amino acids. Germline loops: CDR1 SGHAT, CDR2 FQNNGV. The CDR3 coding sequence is TGTGCCAGCAGCTTCGACAGGCTAGGTGGCTACACCTTC. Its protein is CASSFDRLGGYTF.

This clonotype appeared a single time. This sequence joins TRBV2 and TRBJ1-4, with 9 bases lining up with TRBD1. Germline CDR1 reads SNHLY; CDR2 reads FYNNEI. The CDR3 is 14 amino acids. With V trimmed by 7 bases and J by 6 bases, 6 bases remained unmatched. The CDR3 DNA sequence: TGTGCCAGCACTGTGGGACAGGGACATGAAAAACTGTTTTTT. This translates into CASTVGQGHEKLFF. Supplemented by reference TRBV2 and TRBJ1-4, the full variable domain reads EPEVTQTPSHQVTQMGQEVILRCVPISNHLYFYWYRQILGQKVEFLVSFYNNEISEKSEIFDDQFSVERPDGSNFTLKIRSTKLEDSAMYFCASTVGQGHEKLFFGSGTQLSVL.

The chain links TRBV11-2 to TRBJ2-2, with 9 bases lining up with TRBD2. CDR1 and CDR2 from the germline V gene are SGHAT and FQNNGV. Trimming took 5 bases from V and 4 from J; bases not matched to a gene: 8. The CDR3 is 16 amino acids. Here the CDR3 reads CASSPRVAGATGELFF. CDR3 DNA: TGTGCCAGCAGCCCCAGAGTAGCGGGAGCCACCGGGGAGCTGTTTTTT.